One sample yielded the 20 T cell receptor beta chains listed below, sequenced in a study of CD4+ T cells in melanoma. Measured with immunoSEQ multiplex PCR; TCRdb has only the in-frame clones, and not every one. Of some 12,000 clones detected, about 70% appear once; the ten largest clones hold roughly an eighth. The sequenced sample consisted of cells from a culture (not recorded whether cultured in vitro). Source of these receptors: a human donor with melanoma.

The chain combines TRBV20-1 with TRBJ2-5; D is undetermined. V dropped 0 bases and J dropped 6 bases, with 5 bases sitting between them. In germline, CDR1 is DFQATT, CDR2 SNEGSKA (reference sequence). The CDR3 covers 11 residues. The CDR3 here is CSARDLKTQYF. CDR3 coding DNA: TGCAGTGCTAGAGACCTAAAGACCCAGTACTTC.

This clone was seen once. V usage is TRBV5-5 and J usage is TRBJ2-7; D is tentatively TRBD1 or TRBD2 (5 bases each). The CDR3 is 13 amino acids. Germline CDR1 reads SGHKS; CDR2 reads YYEKEE (reference sequence). V shed 2 bases and J shed 6 bases, with 12 bases lying between them. The CDR3 spells CASSFNGDGEQYF. CDR3 nucleotides: TGTGCCAGCAGCTTCAACGGGGACGGCGAGCAGTACTTC.

With respect to this clone: Mismatch with germline at one junction end may stem from a read error. Here the CDR3 reads CASSQLAGGVTGELFF. CDR3 bases: TGTGCTAGCAGCCAACTAGCGGGGGGAGTAACCGGGGAGCTGTTTTTT. The V and J genes are TRBV7-7 and TRBJ2-2; 12 nucleotides line up with TRBD2. This CDR3 has 16 residues. The germline V gene encodes CDR1 SSHAT and CDR2 FNYEAQ (reference sequence).

The genes are TRBV7-2 and TRBJ2-3; a possible D gene is TRBD1 (5 bases). This CDR3 is 14 amino acids long. The V gene lost 4 bases and the J gene lost 3 bases, with 11 bases spanning the gap. The germline gives CDR1 SGHTA, CDR2 FQGNSA. The CDR3 region is CASSSRVQTDTQYF. In nucleotides, the CDR3 is TGTGCCAGCAGCTCCAGGGTGCAGACAGATACGCAGTATTTT.

This chain links TRBV5-1 with TRBJ1-2; TRBD1 is a possible D gene (6 bases). The CDR3 sequence is 15 residues long. V was pared by 2 bases and J by 2 bases, with 13 bases between. Per the germline V gene, CDR1 is SGHRS and CDR2 is YFSETQ. CDR3 DNA sequence: TGCGCCAGCAGCTTAGGTTTGGGACAAAACTATGGCTACACCTTC. Its protein is CASSLGLGQNYGYTF.

The chain carries TRBV7-8 and TRBJ2-3; TRBD2 matches 8 bases. This CDR3 comprises 16 residues. The germline V gene encodes CDR1 SGHVS and CDR2 FQNEAQ. The J segment lost 3 bases and the V segment lost 2 bases, leaving 7 bases of the junction unmatched. The CDR3 sequence is CASSLRGGLGTDTQYF. The CDR3 DNA reads TGTGCCAGCAGCTTACGGGGGGGCCTGGGTACAGATACGCAGTATTTT. Combining the CDR3 with reference TRBV7-8 and TRBJ2-3 gives the whole variable domain GAGVSQSPRYKVAKRGQDVALRCDPISGHVSLFWYQQALGQGPEFLTYFQNEAQLDKSGLPSDRFFAERPEGSVSTLKIQRTQQEDSAVYLCASSLRGGLGTDTQYFGPGTRLTVL.

The chain carries TRBV19 and TRBJ2-3; 8 nucleotides agree with TRBD2. V dropped 2 bases and J dropped 1; count of bases not matched to a gene: 2. Germline assignment: CDR1 LNHDA and CDR2 SQIVND (reference sequence). CDR3 length: 15 amino acids. The CDR3 nucleotides read TGTGCCAGTAGTATAAGTAGCGGGGGCACAGATACGCAGTATTTT. It specifies CASSISSGGTDTQYF.

The gene calls are TRBV5-4 and TRBJ1-1; D not resolved. The germline V and J ends were trimmed by 4 bases and 2 bases, with 12 bases remaining between them. The CDR3 is 14 amino acids. Germline V lookup: CDR1 SGHNT, CDR2 YYREEE (reference sequence). The CDR3 DNA is TGTGCCAGCAGCCGAATACGCGAAAACACTGAAGCTTTCTTT. It is translated as CASSRIRENTEAFF.

This clone was observed once. In DNA form, the CDR3 reads TGTGCCCCCGAGGGGGGAGCCAAAAACATTCAGTACTTC. Translated, it gives CAPEGGAKNIQYF. This rearrangement joins TRBV5-6 to TRBJ2-4; D possibly matches TRBD1 or TRBD2 (6 bases each). The V gene lost 10 bases and the J gene lost 0 bases, with 11 bases spanning the gap. The germline V gene has CDR1 SGHDT and CDR2 YYEEEE. The CDR3 totals 13 residues.

This clone was observed a single time. This rearrangement joins TRBV27 to TRBJ1-1; D is unresolved. The germline V gene encodes CDR1 MNHEY and CDR2 SMNVEV (reference sequence). V lost 7 bases and J 0 bases, leaving 18 bases between the germline ends. This CDR3 region has 16 residues. The CDR3 sequence is CASTERKGRVNTEAFF. CDR3 nucleotide sequence: TGTGCCAGCACGGAAAGGAAGGGTCGAGTGAACACTGAAGCTTTCTTT.

CDR3 coding DNA: TGTGCCAGCCGTGGGGAAGAGGACAGGTCGACCTCTGGAAACACCATATATTTT. Amino acids: CASRGEEDRSTSGNTIYF. The V call is TRBV25-1, the J call TRBJ1-3; the match to TRBD1 covers 7 bases. The V and J ends lost 8 bases and 0 bases, in that order; junction bases with no gene match: 16. CDR3 length: 18 amino acids. Per the germline V gene, CDR1 is MGHDK and CDR2 is SYGVNS.

This chain connects TRBV2 to TRBJ2-1; D may be TRBD1 or TRBD2 (5 bases each). The V gene lost 5 bases and the J gene lost 9 bases, with 14 bases spanning the gap. Germline V gene data show CDR1 as SNHLY and CDR2 as FYNNEI. The CDR3 covers 13 residues. The CDR3 region has the DNA TGTGCCAGCAGTCAAAGTCTTGGGGGTGAGCAGTTCTTC. Translation: CASSQSLGGEQFF.

The chain carries TRBV30 and TRBJ1-2, with D possibly being TRBD1 (6 bases). The CDR3 spans 14 residues. The V gene's germline CDR1 is GTSNPN and CDR2 SVGIG (reference sequence). V shed 7 bases and J shed 4 bases, with 19 bases lying between them. CDR3 sequence: CAFPRGGPLYGYTF. Written as DNA, the CDR3 is TGTGCCTTTCCTCGGGGGGGCCCGCTCTATGGCTACACCTTC. The full variable domain, completed using reference TRBV30 and TRBJ1-2, is SQTIHQWPATLVQPVGSPLSLECTVEGTSNPNLYWYRQAAGRGLQLLFYSVGIGQISSEVPQNLSASRPQDRQFILSSKKLLLSDSGFYLCAFPRGGPLYGYTFGSGTRLTVV.

The J gene is TRBJ2-1, the V gene TRBV25-1; TRBD2 aligns across 8 bases. Germline V CDR1 and CDR2: MGHDK, SYGVNS. Trimming at V came to 1 base and at J to 3 bases, leaving 5 bases not matched to a gene. The CDR3 loop spans 16 amino acids. DNA for the CDR3: TGTGCCAGCAGTGAATCTAGGACTAGCCGCTACAATGAGCAGTTCTTC. Translated: CASSESRTSRYNEQFF.

In its sample, this clone was seen a few times. The chain employs TRBV21-1 and TRBJ1-1. TRBV21-1 is annotated as a pseudogene. The CDR3 is 13 residues long. DNA for the CDR3: TGTGCCAGCAGCAATGGGACCACGGGCACGGCTTTCTTT. It encodes CASSNGTTGTAFF.

This clone was recorded a few times. The chain joins TRBV11-3 to TRBJ2-7, with 7 bases aligning to TRBD1. This CDR3 spans 14 amino acids. CDR1 and CDR2 from the germline V gene are SGHNT and YENEEA. V was pared by 5 bases and J by 3 bases, with 7 bases of the junction left unmatched. CDR3 coding DNA: TGTGCCAGCAGCCCCGACAGGGACGACTACGAGCAGTACTTC. It yields the protein CASSPDRDDYEQYF. The entire variable domain, with the rest obtained from reference TRBV11-3 and TRBJ2-7, is as follows: EAGVVQSPRYKIIEKKQPVAFWCNPISGHNTLYWYLQNLGQGPELLIRYENEEAVDDSQLPKDRFSAERLKGVDSTLKIQPAELGDSAVYLCASSPDRDDYEQYFGPGTRLTVT.

The genes are TRBV7-8 and TRBJ1-2, with D possibly matching TRBD1 (6 bases). V dropped 2 bases and J dropped 0 bases, with 10 bases sitting between them. Germline V CDR1 and CDR2: SGHVS, FQNEAQ. The CDR3 has 15 amino acids. CDR3 bases: TGTGCCAGCAGCTTACGGACAGCAGCTAACTATGGCTACACCTTC. Its translation: CASSLRTAANYGYTF.

CDR3 in DNA: TGTGCCAGCAGCCCAGGGAGGCAGGTTGGATGGCATTCACCCCTCCACTTT. This encodes CASSPGRQVGWHSPLHF. The rearrangement links TRBV7-9 to TRBJ1-6, with a tentative D call TRBD1 (5 bases). Looked up from germline, CDR1 is SEHNR and CDR2 is FQNEAQ (reference sequence). The CDR3 loop spans 17 amino acids. V was clipped by 5 bases and J by 8 bases, with 22 bases between them.

The chain has TRBV5-1 and TRBJ2-1; either TRBD1 or TRBD2 may fit D (5 bases each). The V gene lost 2 bases and the J gene lost 4 bases, with 13 bases spanning the gap. The CDR3 runs to 15 residues. Looked up from germline, CDR1 is SGHRS and CDR2 is YFSETQ. The CDR3 DNA sequence: TGCGCCAGCAGCTTTGGGGGATCGAGTTACAATGAGCAGTTCTTC. It yields the protein CASSFGGSSYNEQFF.

CDR3 sequence (DNA): TGTGCCAGCAGCTTATCGAGCTGGGATACGCAGTATTTT. Amino acid sequence: CASSLSSWDTQYF. The chain has TRBV5-4 and TRBJ2-3; D ambiguous. Germline assignment: CDR1 SGHNT and CDR2 YYREEE (reference sequence). The CDR3 extends over 13 amino acids. The V and J ends lost 2 bases and 6 bases respectively, with 10 bases between them.